A single sample is the source of the 3 T cell receptor beta chains below, sequenced in a study of CD8+ T cells in alopecia areata. Extraction of RNA preceded its reverse transcription into cDNA, which served as the sequencing template. The repertoire was sequenced with immunoSEQ multiplex PCR; TCRdb's copy has only in-frame clones and lacks some. The sample holds 95,000 to 100,000 clones, roughly three fifths seen once. Sample treatment: oral pan-JAK inhibitor, 5-10 mg twice daily. The sequenced sample was CD8+ T cells sorted from blood, obtained at approximately week 60, from a patient treated with tofacitinib. The receptors were gathered from a human donor with alopecia areata.

The CDR3 DNA follows: TGCGCCAGCAGCTTGGAGACAGGGGAGGGGTACGAGCAGTACTTC. Translating it yields CASSLETGEGYEQYF. V gene TRBV5-1 combines with J gene TRBJ2-7, with a possible D match to TRBD1 (8 bases). V was shortened by 0 bases and J by 4 bases, with 14 bases between the two germline ends. The CDR3 runs 15 residues. Germline lookup yields CDR1 SGHRS and CDR2 YFSETQ.

In its sample, this clone was seen once. The CDR3, as DNA: TGCGCCAGCAGCTTAGACACCTATAGCAATCAGCCCCAGCATTTT. Translating gives CASSLDTYSNQPQHF. The rearrangement uses TRBV5-1 and TRBJ1-5; D uncertain. The CDR3 has 15 amino acids. V was cut by 2 bases and J by 0 bases, with 9 bases left in between. CDR1 is SGHRS, CDR2 YFSETQ, per germline.

V gene TRBV27 combines with J gene TRBJ2-2, with D hard to call. V lost 6 bases to trimming and J lost 7 bases, with 6 bases between them. Germline loops: CDR1 MNHEY, CDR2 SMNVEV (reference sequence). The CDR3 loop spans 11 amino acids. The CDR3 bases are TGTGCCAGCAGGGCTAGCGGGGAGCTGTTTTTT. It codes for CASRASGELFF.